This section outlines one T cell receptor (beta chain) sequence together with its context. Its specificity is unknown. Each CDR3 protein gets one entry after TCRdb re-called the reads with MiXCR. The sample yields around 450,000 distinct CDR3 sequences, about a third seen once. The record originates from a study of T cell repertoires in cytomegalovirus infection. Study-wide context: An indication of both CMV infection and matching HLA type came from public TCR beta signatures.

The study's findings and limits: Dominant in the ex vivo response were TCR beta clonotypes restricted by HLA-C and specific for CMV.

The receptor comes from a human donor in good health (CMV status not recorded). Some clones in this sample may be carry-over from other donors' samples. Sequenced: PBMCs.

This CDR3 reads CASKLSTDYYEQYF. DNA for the CDR3: TGTGCCAGCAAGTTAAGTACAGACTACTACGAGCAGTACTTC. This chain joins TRBV6-8 and TRBJ2-7; a possible D gene is TRBD2 (5 bases). The CDR3 is 14 amino acids. Germline CDR1 reads MNHGY; CDR2 reads SAAAGT. Between the trimmed V and J ends, which lost 7 bases and 3 bases, there was a span of 16 bases.